These 27 T cell receptor beta chains share one sample of origin, sequenced in a study of T cell changes during pregnancy in multiple sclerosis. Repertoires were generated with immunoSEQ multiplex PCR, while TCRdb's copy carries only in-frame clones and drops some. The table includes tens of thousands of clones, 90% to 95% detected once. The sample in question was CD8+ T cells from peripheral blood mononuclear cells, obtained in the third trimester of pregnancy. These receptors were taken from a female donor with multiple sclerosis, enrolled in a pregnancy study.

The chain couples TRBV4-1 to TRBJ2-1, with 12 bases lining up with TRBD2. V lost 7 bases, J lost 8 bases, and 6 bases stayed unmatched. Looked up from germline, CDR1 is MGHRA and CDR2 is YSYEKL. The CDR3 extends over 14 amino acids. The CDR3 DNA follows: TGCGCCAGCACCTCGACTAGCGGGGGTGATGAGCAGTTCTTC. Protein sequence: CASTSTSGGDEQFF.

This clone has a handful of counts. The rearrangement uses TRBV4-1 and TRBJ2-7; tentatively, D is TRBD1 (6 bases). V was clipped by 5 bases and J by 5 bases, with 10 bases between them. The CDR3 has 12 residues. Germline-derived CDR1 and CDR2 are MGHRA and YSYEKL. The CDR3 loop is CASSESGDEQYF. In DNA, the CDR3 is TGCGCCAGCAGCGAATCAGGGGACGAGCAGTACTTC.

The rearrangement uses TRBV4-1 and TRBJ1-5; no clear D. Germline V gene data show CDR1 as MGHRA and CDR2 as YSYEKL. This CDR3 spans 17 amino acids. Trimming took off 0 bases at V and 5 bases at J, with 17 bases between the two ends. CDR3 nucleotide sequence: TGCGCCAGCAGCCAAGAACCCGACCAGGCAGCCCATCAGCCCCAGCATTTT. Encoded protein: CASSQEPDQAAHQPQHF.

CDR3 nucleotide sequence: TGTGCCAGCAGCTCCAATAGGGGGACAGGGGAGGGGAAAAAACTGTTTTTT. This translates into CASSSNRGTGEGKKLFF. The chain couples TRBV9 to TRBJ1-4, with TRBD1 identical over 10 bases. The CDR3 runs 17 residues. The trim removed 4 bases at V and 9 bases at J, leaving 15 bases unmatched. Per germline, CDR1 SGDLS and CDR2 YYNGEE. The complete variable domain, with remaining parts taken from reference TRBV9 and TRBJ1-4, reads DSGVTQTPKHLITATGQRVTLRCSPRSGDLSVYWYQQSLDQGLQFLIQYYNGEERAKGNILERFSAQQFPDLHSELNLSSLELGDSALYFCASSSNRGTGEGKKLFFGSGTQLSVL.

The chain combines TRBV6-5 with TRBJ1-2; a possible D gene is TRBD1 (5 bases). This CDR3 is 14 amino acids long. Germline CDR1 MNHEY, CDR2 SVGAGI. V was shortened by 0 bases and J by 6 bases, with 11 bases between the two germline ends. The CDR3 sequence: CASSYSGGEDGYTF. In DNA form, the CDR3 reads TGTGCCAGCAGTTACTCCGGGGGGGAAGATGGCTACACCTTC.

The gene calls are TRBV30 and TRBJ2-7, with 7 bases fitting TRBD2. Germline V gives CDR1 GTSNPN, CDR2 SVGIG (reference sequence). The CDR3 length is 15 residues. V trimming: 8 bases; J trimming: 4 bases; junction bases outside the gene matches: 17. The CDR3 DNA follows: TGTGCCCTTCTCCCCTCCGGCGGGAGTAGTTACGAGCAGTACTTC. It specifies CALLPSGGSSYEQYF.

V is TRBV29-1 and J is TRBJ2-1; TRBD2 matches 13 bases. The V gene's germline CDR1 is SQVTM and CDR2 ANQGSEA. The J segment lost 8 bases and the V segment lost 2 bases, leaving 6 bases of the junction unmatched. The CDR3 contains 15 residues. The CDR3 reads CSVEPGLAGAYEQFF. DNA for the CDR3: TGCAGCGTTGAACCCGGACTAGCGGGAGCTTATGAGCAGTTCTTC.

The chain recombines TRBV5-1 with TRBJ2-1; 10 bases match TRBD1. The germline V gene encodes CDR1 SGHRS and CDR2 YFSETQ. V lost 1 base to trimming and J lost 7 bases; unmatched junction nucleotides: 5. CDR3 length: 15 residues. The CDR3 DNA follows: TGCGCCAGCAGCTTGATCGGGACAGGGGTAAATGAGCAGTTCTTC. Encoded protein: CASSLIGTGVNEQFF. Using reference TRBV5-1 and TRBJ2-1 for the parts outside the CDR3, the full variable domain is KAGVTQTPRYLIKTRGQQVTLSCSPISGHRSVSWYQQTPGQGLQFLFEYFSETQRNKGNFPGRFSGRQFSNSRSEMNVSTLELGDSALYLCASSLIGTGVNEQFFGPGTRLTVL.

V and J are TRBV5-6 and TRBJ2-7; 11 positions match TRBD2. The CDR3 has 15 residues. Germline V gene lookup returns CDR1 SGHDT and CDR2 YYEEEE. The junction had 6 bases not matched to a gene; V was cut back by 3 bases and J by 4 bases. Here the CDR3 reads CASSWGTSGPYEQYF. In nucleotides, the CDR3 is TGTGCCAGCAGCTGGGGGACTAGCGGCCCTTACGAGCAGTACTTC.

The rearrangement joins TRBV13 to TRBJ2-1; 7 bases map to TRBD2. After removal of 2 bases from V and 3 bases from J, the junction contained 4 bases not matched to a gene. Germline V gene sequence: CDR1 PRHDT, CDR2 FYEKMQ (reference sequence). This CDR3 has 15 residues. The CDR3 spells CASSLREGYYNEQFF. The CDR3 coding sequence is TGTGCCAGCAGCTTAAGGGAGGGTTACTACAATGAGCAGTTCTTC.

This clone was detected only a few times. V usage is TRBV4-2 and J usage is TRBJ2-1, with D perhaps TRBD1 (5 bases). Germline CDR1 LGHNA, CDR2 YNFKEQ. The V end was cut by 4 bases, the J end by 7 bases, with 17 bases between. The CDR3 is made up of 15 amino acids. The CDR3 sequence is CASSPSLGALNEQFF. The CDR3 bases are TGTGCCAGCAGCCCTTCCCTAGGGGCGCTTAATGAGCAGTTCTTC.

A single count supports this clone. V gene TRBV6-6 combines with J gene TRBJ2-7, with D perhaps matching TRBD2 (5 bases). CDR3 length: 14 residues. Trimming took 6 bases from V and 0 from J, leaving 12 bases between them. Germline V gene data show CDR1 as MNHNY and CDR2 as SVGAGI (reference sequence). CDR3 DNA sequence: TGTGCCAGCAGCGTGGGAGTCACCTCCTACGAGCAGTACTTC. Protein: CASSVGVTSYEQYF.

This clone occurred once. The chain combines TRBV5-1 with TRBJ2-7; possibly TRBD1 for D (5 bases). V lost 4 bases and J 7 bases, leaving 15 bases between the germline ends. This CDR3 contains 13 residues. Germline-derived CDR1 and CDR2 are SGHRS and YFSETQ. This CDR3 reads CASSLLSGNEQYF. The CDR3 nucleotides read TGCGCCAGCAGCCTACTTTCAGGGAATGAGCAGTACTTC.

The chain carries TRBV30 and TRBJ1-2; the D gene is possibly TRBD1 (5 bases). V lost 0 bases and J 3 bases, leaving 14 bases between the germline ends. CDR1 is GTSNPN, CDR2 SVGIG, per germline (reference sequence). The CDR3 contains 15 residues. CDR3 amino acids: CAWSVLLGLDYGYTF. The DNA for the CDR3 is TGTGCCTGGAGTGTACTTTTGGGGCTAGACTATGGCTACACCTTC. The variable domain in full, with the rest retrieved from reference TRBV30 and TRBJ1-2, is SQTIHQWPATLVQPVGSPLSLECTVEGTSNPNLYWYRQAAGRGLQLLFYSVGIGQISSEVPQNLSASRPQDRQFILSSKKLLLSDSGFYLCAWSVLLGLDYGYTFGSGTRLTVV.

The table lists this clone with a few counts. V and J are TRBV29-1 and TRBJ2-7; 13 bases line up with TRBD2. Losses at the gene ends were 5 bases for V and 4 bases for J; bases not matched to a gene: 5. CDR3 length equals 14 residues. The V gene's germline CDR1 is SQVTM and CDR2 ANQGSEA. The DNA of the CDR3 is TGCAGCGTTTTGACTAGCGGGAGGTCTTACGAGCAGTACTTC. The encoded protein is CSVLTSGRSYEQYF.

V gene TRBV19 combines with J gene TRBJ1-1, with D possibly matching TRBD1 (6 bases). The CDR3 spans 14 residues. The germline V gene encodes CDR1 LNHDA and CDR2 SQIVND (reference sequence). V was trimmed by 1 base and J by 3 bases, leaving 9 bases between them. The CDR3 sequence: CASSIGQGYTEAFF. CDR3 in DNA: TGTGCCAGTAGTATAGGGCAGGGGTACACTGAAGCTTTCTTT.

This sequence joins TRBV7-9 and TRBJ2-2; 8 positions match TRBD2. This CDR3 region has 15 residues. V gave up 4 bases and J gave up 6 bases; unmatched junction bases: 7. The germline V gene encodes CDR1 SEHNR and CDR2 FQNEAQ (reference sequence). Here the CDR3 DNA reads TGTGCCAGCAGCTCAAGACTAGCGCCCGCCGGGGAGCTGTTTTTT. Translation gives CASSSRLAPAGELFF.

The rearrangement uses TRBV5-4 and TRBJ2-3; perhaps TRBD2 as D (5 bases). Germline V lookup: CDR1 SGHNT, CDR2 YYREEE (reference sequence). V lost 9 bases and J lost 5, with 19 bases in between. The CDR3 has 14 amino acids. The chain's CDR3 is CATRRAAARDTQYF. CDR3 DNA: TGTGCCACCAGGCGGGCGGCAGCAAGAGATACGCAGTATTTT.

J is TRBJ1-5 and V is TRBV4-1; D gene unclear. CDR3 size: 16 residues. The V gene lost 0 bases and the J gene lost 7 bases, with 16 bases spanning the gap. CDR1 and CDR2 from the germline V gene are MGHRA and YSYEKL. The CDR3 nucleotides are TGCGCCAGCAGCCAAGATAATTGGGCGGGTGGACAGCCCCAGCATTTT. It encodes CASSQDNWAGGQPQHF.

The gene calls are TRBV19 and TRBJ2-7; D unclear. Germline V gene data show CDR1 as LNHDA and CDR2 as SQIVND (reference sequence). The V end was cut by 0 bases, the J end by 3 bases, with 6 bases between. The CDR3 contains 13 residues. The DNA for the CDR3 is TGTGCCAGTAGTATAGAAGCCTACTACGAGCAGTACTTC. This gives the protein CASSIEAYYEQYF.

The genes are TRBV30 and TRBJ2-7; D may be TRBD2 (5 bases). Trimming stripped 5 bases from V and 0 bases from J, with 20 bases between. Germline CDR1 and CDR2: GTSNPN and SVGIG (reference sequence). The CDR3 totals 16 residues. CDR3 in amino acids: CAWDSSPSLSSYEQYF. Here the CDR3 DNA reads TGTGCCTGGGACTCTTCTCCTAGCCTGAGCTCCTACGAGCAGTACTTC.

The chain is built from TRBV5-8 and TRBJ2-1; a weak D match, TRBD1 (6 bases). The CDR3 length is 13 residues. Germline lookup yields CDR1 SGHTS and CDR2 YDEGEE. Trimming cost V 2 bases and J 6 bases, with 9 bases left between them. The CDR3: CASSLQGSNEQFF. The CDR3 nucleotides read TGTGCCAGCAGCTTACAGGGTTCCAATGAGCAGTTCTTC.

In its sample, this clone is medium-sized. J is TRBJ2-6 and V is TRBV7-9; weak D call: TRBD1 (5 bases). Looked up from germline, CDR1 is SEHNR and CDR2 is FQNEAQ (reference sequence). This CDR3 has 18 amino acids. V lost 2 bases and J 3 bases, leaving 17 bases between the germline ends. The CDR3 region is CASSLSFRDTFGANVLTF. The CDR3, as DNA: TGTGCCAGCAGCTTAAGTTTCAGGGATACCTTTGGGGCCAACGTCCTGACTTTC.

The rearrangement links TRBV5-6 to TRBJ2-7, with a weak D call TRBD2 (6 bases). This CDR3 comprises 13 residues. V was cut by 4 bases and J by 2 bases, with 10 bases left in between. Germline lookup yields CDR1 SGHDT and CDR2 YYEEEE. CDR3 coding DNA: TGTGCCAGCAGCCGGGGGACGACCTACGAGCAGTACTTC. Amino acids: CASSRGTTYEQYF.

This chain connects TRBV12-5 to TRBJ2-7; TRBD1 matches at 9 bases. Looked up from germline, CDR1 is LGHNT and CDR2 is FRNRAP. The V segment lost 1 base and the J segment 3 bases; nucleotides outside the gene matches: 4. CDR3 length: 15 residues. The CDR3 loop is CASGLATGGYYEQYF. DNA of the CDR3: TGTGCTAGTGGTTTGGCGACAGGGGGGTACTACGAGCAGTACTTC.

This clone was counted between two and nine times. The J gene is TRBJ2-5, the V gene TRBV27; a weak D match, TRBD2 (6 bases). The germline CDR1 and CDR2 sequences are MNHEY and SMNVEV (reference sequence). The CDR3 spans 14 residues. V lost 5 bases and J 4 bases, leaving 14 bases between the germline ends. This chain's CDR3 is CASSPHGTAETQYF. The CDR3 DNA follows: TGTGCCAGCAGTCCACATGGGACTGCAGAGACCCAGTACTTC.

The chain is built from TRBV2 and TRBJ2-5; D may be TRBD1 (5 bases). Looked up from germline, CDR1 is SNHLY and CDR2 is FYNNEI. V gave up 1 base and J gave up 2 bases, with 11 bases separating them. This CDR3 contains 15 residues. CDR3 bases: TGTGCCAGCAGTGAAGGCTCAGGGCTTCAAGAGACCCAGTACTTC. It encodes CASSEGSGLQETQYF.